This TCR beta chain was sequenced for a study of response to subunit inactivated influenza vaccine. Each CDR3 protein is one row after TCRdb ran MiXCR on the RT-PCR reads. The table has about 180,000 distinct CDR3 sequences, about a tenth seen once. This CDR3 is 14 amino acids long. V gave up 5 bases and J gave up 8 bases, with 16 bases separating them. Germline lookup yields CDR1 LNHNV and CDR2 YYDKDF (reference sequence). This clonotype was counted a few times. The sample in question was non-naive T cells sorted from PBMCs, obtained on the day of vaccination. The origin of this receptor is a man aged 50-60 years who received an inactivated influenza vaccine. This chain connects TRBV15 to TRBJ2-1, with TRBD2 as a possible D gene (6 bases). The CDR3 nucleotides read TGTGCCACCAGCGCCCAGCGGTCGGGGGATGAGCAGTTCTTC. As protein: CATSAQRSGDEQFF.